The present TCR beta chain was sequenced within a study of shared clonotypes between healthy human individuals. Whole-study results and caveats: Naive subsets tended to show greater estimated richness than memory subsets. A reduction in generation probabilities was seen for non-shared clonotypes relative to those shared by all four donors.

Both subsets, CD45RA+ naive and CD45RA-negative memory, were split from the CD4+ cells. Some 30,000 T cell genomes (around 190 ng DNA) went into each sorted-subset replicate. Here immunoSEQ multiplex PCR was the method, and the copy in TCRdb shows in-frame clones only, minus some. The sample has fewer than 2.5 million clones, over 85% seen once; the top ten hold roughly 0.36%. Trimming took off 7 bases at V and 7 bases at J, with 13 bases between the two ends. The CDR3 spans 13 residues. Per germline, CDR1 MNHEY and CDR2 SMNVEV (reference sequence). Notes on this clone: The antigen is not known.

The rearrangement joins TRBV27 to TRBJ1-4; D not resolved. The sample comprised naive CD4+ T cells from PBMCs. Indicated subset: CD45RA+ positively selected. The clonotype originates from a man younger than 35 in good health. Some clones in this sample may be carry-over from other donors' samples. In DNA, the CDR3 is TGTGCCAGCACTGGTAACAGAGGTGAAAAACTGTTTTTT. Translation: CASTGNRGEKLFF.